These 22 T cell receptor beta chains came from one sample sequenced in a study of blood T cell repertoires in COVID-19. The table came from immunoSEQ multiplex PCR; TCRdb's copy has only in-frame clones and leaves some out. Here the sample spans more than 250,000 clones, around 87% being singletons. The sequencing input was peripheral blood. All receptors come from a man aged 45 to 65 with active or convalescent COVID-19.

This clone was found a few times. The chain links TRBV5-6 to TRBJ1-2; TRBD1 aligns across 7 bases. This CDR3 is 14 amino acids long. CDR1 SGHDT and CDR2 YYEEEE come from the germline V gene. V was clipped by 6 bases and J by 3 bases; unmatched bases: 8. CDR3 nucleotides: TGTGCCAGCATCCGACAGGGACGGCACTATGGCTACACCTTC. Residues: CASIRQGRHYGYTF.

This clone came up once. This sequence joins TRBV7-9 and TRBJ1-1; TRBD1 is a possible D gene (6 bases). Trimming removed 2 bases from V and 5 bases from J, with 12 bases in between. Germline CDR1 reads SEHNR; CDR2 reads FQNEAQ (reference sequence). This CDR3 contains 14 residues. DNA for the CDR3: TGTGCCAGCAGCTTAACAGGGCGGGGGACTGAAGCTTTCTTT. Encoded protein: CASSLTGRGTEAFF. The variable domain in full, with the rest retrieved from reference TRBV7-9 and TRBJ1-1, is DTGVSQNPRHKITKRGQNVTFRCDPISEHNRLYWYRQTLGQGPEFLTYFQNEAQLEKSRLLSDRFSAERPKGSFSTLEIQRTEQGDSAMYLCASSLTGRGTEAFFGQGTRLTVV.

The sample holds one count of this clone. The CDR3 DNA reads as TGTGCCAGCAGCCAACAGGGCTTCTATAATTCACCCCTCCACTTT. Its translation is CASSQQGFYNSPLHF. The V call is TRBV14, the J call TRBJ1-6; D is perhaps TRBD1 (5 bases). Trimming took off 2 bases at V and 3 bases at J, with 8 bases between the two ends. The CDR3 sequence is 15 residues long. Per the germline V gene, CDR1 is SGHDN and CDR2 is FVKESK.

The chain recombines TRBV5-1 with TRBJ1-5, with D possibly TRBD1 on 6 matching bases. Germline CDR1 reads SGHRS; CDR2 reads YFSETQ. The V end was cut by 1 base, the J end by 0 bases, with 8 bases between. The CDR3 loop spans 15 amino acids. The CDR3 sequence: CASSLTGSSNQPQHF. CDR3 nucleotide sequence: TGCGCCAGCAGCTTGACAGGGAGTAGCAATCAGCCCCAGCATTTT.

The rearrangement joins TRBV5-1 to TRBJ1-4, with D perhaps matching TRBD1 (6 bases). Germline lookup yields CDR1 SGHRS and CDR2 YFSETQ. V dropped 4 bases and J dropped 8 bases, with 15 bases sitting between them. The CDR3 runs 14 residues. This CDR3 is CASSATGHGEKLFF. The CDR3 DNA reads as TGCGCCAGCAGCGCTACGGGACATGGAGAAAAACTGTTTTTT. Drawing the rest from reference TRBV5-1 and TRBJ1-4, the complete variable domain is KAGVTQTPRYLIKTRGQQVTLSCSPISGHRSVSWYQQTPGQGLQFLFEYFSETQRNKGNFPGRFSGRQFSNSRSEMNVSTLELGDSALYLCASSATGHGEKLFFGSGTQLSVL.

CDR3 in DNA: TGTGCCAGCAGTGATGGATTGGAGATCTATGGCTACACCTTC. This translates into CASSDGLEIYGYTF. The J gene is TRBJ1-2, the V gene TRBV2, with D uncertain. CDR3 size: 14 residues. V shed 3 bases and J shed 4 bases, with 12 bases lying between them. Germline lookup yields CDR1 SNHLY and CDR2 FYNNEI. The full variable domain, rest sourced from reference TRBV2 and TRBJ1-2, is EPEVTQTPSHQVTQMGQEVILRCVPISNHLYFYWYRQILGQKVEFLVSFYNNEISEKSEIFDDQFSVERPDGSNFTLKIRSTKLEDSAMYFCASSDGLEIYGYTFGSGTRLTVV.

The V call is TRBV6-2 or TRBV6-3, the J call TRBJ2-1, with 12 nucleotides matching TRBD2. CDR3 size: 15 residues. The ends lost 0 bases at V and 8 bases at J; junction bases unmatched: 2. CDR1 is MNHEY, CDR2 SVGEGT, per germline. The CDR3: CASSYSLAGGHEQFF. In DNA, the CDR3 is TGTGCCAGCAGTTACTCGCTAGCGGGAGGGCATGAGCAGTTCTTC.

V gene TRBV6-1 combines with J gene TRBJ1-5; D uncertain. V was clipped by 4 bases and J by 7 bases, with 11 bases between them. From germline, CDR1 is MNHNS and CDR2 SASEGT. This CDR3 region has 13 residues. The CDR3 region has the DNA TGTGCCAGCAGTGCCGAGGTGTCCCAGCCCCAGCATTTT. This gives the protein CASSAEVSQPQHF.

V usage is TRBV3-1 (or the pseudogene TRBV3-2) and J usage is TRBJ2-5; the match to TRBD2 covers 8 bases. CDR3 size: 16 residues. The ends lost 3 bases at V and 2 bases at J; junction bases unmatched: 8. Looked up from germline, CDR1 is LGHDT and CDR2 is YNNKEL (reference sequence). The CDR3 is CASSQKGLGIQETQYF. The CDR3 nucleotides are TGTGCCAGCAGCCAGAAGGGACTAGGAATACAAGAGACCCAGTACTTC.

Only a few counts were recorded for this clone. V is TRBV10-3 and J is TRBJ1-5; TRBD1 aligns across 10 bases. The germline V gene encodes CDR1 ENHRY and CDR2 SYGVKD. This CDR3 comprises 16 residues. The V and J ends lost 4 bases and 1 base, in that order; junction bases with no gene match: 4. DNA for the CDR3: TGTGCCATCAGTGCAGGGGGACAGGGGAGCAATCAGCCCCAGCATTTT. Its protein product is CAISAGGQGSNQPQHF.

Worth noting for this clone: The sample has other DNA sequences that encode this CDR3 too. This chain connects TRBV7-2 to TRBJ2-7; a weak D match, TRBD2 (5 bases). The ends were cut back, 0 bases at V and 4 bases at J, with 7 bases in the middle. Germline CDR1 reads SGHTA; CDR2 reads FQGNSA. The CDR3 has 13 amino acids. The CDR3 region has the DNA TGTGCCAGCAGCTTAGCTCCGGGATACGAGCAGTACTTC. This encodes CASSLAPGYEQYF.

This sequence joins TRBV7-8 and TRBJ2-7; 9 nucleotides line up with TRBD2. Germline V gene lookup returns CDR1 SGHVS and CDR2 FQNEAQ. V lost 0 bases and J lost 2; bases outside the gene matches: 2. The length of the CDR3 is 15 residues. In DNA form, the CDR3 reads TGTGCCAGCAGCTTAGCTCTAGCGGGGACCTACGAGCAGTACTTC. As protein: CASSLALAGTYEQYF.

This clone was detected once. This chain connects TRBV7-6 to TRBJ2-6; tentatively, D is TRBD2 (6 bases). V lost 3 bases, J lost 4 bases, and 13 bases lay in between. The CDR3 spans 16 residues. The germline gives CDR1 SGHVS, CDR2 FNYEAQ. The CDR3 is CASSFGEARGANVLTF. DNA for the CDR3: TGTGCCAGCAGCTTCGGGGAGGCACGGGGGGCCAACGTCCTGACTTTC.

This clone was observed once. The V gene is TRBV19, the J gene TRBJ1-3; D gene ambiguous. This CDR3 region has 14 residues. The germline gives CDR1 LNHDA, CDR2 SQIVND (reference sequence). V lost 4 bases, J lost 0 bases, and 7 bases lay in between. The DNA of the CDR3 is TGTGCCAGTAGTACAGGCTTCTCTGGAAACACCATATATTTT. This gives the protein CASSTGFSGNTIYF.

The V gene is TRBV3-1 (or the pseudogene TRBV3-2), the J gene TRBJ2-1, with TRBD2 matching over 8 bases. Germline V lookup: CDR1 LGHDT, CDR2 YNNKEL (reference sequence). With 0 bases clipped from V and 0 bases from J, the junction kept 4 bases outside the gene matches. This CDR3 is 17 amino acids long. Here the CDR3 DNA reads TGTGCCAGCAGCCAAGATTTGGCGGGGGGCTCCTACAATGAGCAGTTCTTC. The encoded protein is CASSQDLAGGSYNEQFF.

The V gene is TRBV10-3, the J gene TRBJ2-3; possible D gene TRBD1, 6 bases. The CDR3 has 14 amino acids. V was pared by 8 bases and J by 3 bases, with 15 bases between. The germline V gene has CDR1 ENHRY and CDR2 SYGVKD. CDR3 in DNA: TGTGCCATCTCAGCTCAACAGGGAACAGATACGCAGTATTTT. Translated: CAISAQQGTDTQYF.

This clone has more than one count but fewer than ten. The V gene is TRBV2, the J gene TRBJ1-1, with D maybe TRBD1 (5 bases). The CDR3 runs 13 residues. CDR1 and CDR2 (germline): SNHLY, FYNNEI. Deletions cut 6 bases from V and 4 bases from J, with 12 bases between. For the CDR3, the DNA is TGTGCCAGCAGCGGAGGGGAAGGCACTGAAGCTTTCTTT. This translates into CASSGGEGTEAFF.

The chain has TRBV7-9 and TRBJ1-1; TRBD1 matches at 7 bases. Germline lookup yields CDR1 SEHNR and CDR2 FQNEAQ (reference sequence). Trimming took 3 bases from V and 3 from J; bases not matched to a gene: 1. The CDR3 is 13 amino acids. CDR3 nucleotides: TGTGCCAGCAGCTTGACAGGGTACACTGAAGCTTTCTTT. It is translated as CASSLTGYTEAFF.

The chain recombines TRBV4-1 with TRBJ1-2, with D possibly being TRBD1 (6 bases). The germline V gene encodes CDR1 MGHRA and CDR2 YSYEKL. Trimming removed 1 base from V and 6 bases from J, with 21 bases in between. The CDR3 runs 17 residues. CDR3 nucleotide sequence: TGCGCCAGCAGCCAAGCGGTAAATTCGGGGGGCGAGAATGGCTACACCTTC. As protein: CASSQAVNSGGENGYTF.

V is TRBV6-6 and J is TRBJ1-4; D perhaps matches TRBD1 (6 bases). V was pared by 10 bases and J by 6 bases, with 9 bases between. In germline, CDR1 is MNHNY, CDR2 SVGAGI (reference sequence). This CDR3 is built from 11 residues. The CDR3, as DNA: TGTGCCACCGGGACATATGAAAAACTGTTTTTT. This translates into CATGTYEKLFF.

The chain is built from TRBV2 and TRBJ1-6; TRBD1 agrees at 8 bases. Trimming at V came to 2 bases and at J to 7 bases, leaving 1 base not matched to a gene. Germline CDR1 SNHLY, CDR2 FYNNEI. CDR3 length: 14 residues. The CDR3 nucleotides read TGTGCCAGCAGTGAACAGGGGGCGAATTCACCCCTCCACTTT. Its translation: CASSEQGANSPLHF.

The chain combines TRBV6-5 with TRBJ1-1, with a tentative D call TRBD1 (6 bases). V gave up 6 bases and J gave up 6 bases, with 11 bases separating them. The CDR3 totals 12 residues. Germline assignment: CDR1 MNHEY and CDR2 SVGAGI. CDR3 residues: CASRRRQAEAFF. CDR3 nucleotide sequence: TGTGCCAGCAGACGCCGACAGGCTGAAGCTTTCTTT.